This TCR beta chain was captured by sequencing in a study of blood T cell repertoires in COVID-19. At the level of the study: Whether acute or convalescent, the COVID-19 samples came from the United States, Italy and Spain. Sources were T cells, B-cell-depleted T cells, or PBMCs; the material itself was cDNA or gDNA.

In the original workflow: Amplified reference gene primers provided the basis for estimating nucleated cell counts. Sequencing was performed with immunoSEQ multiplex PCR; in TCRdb, only in-frame clones are kept and a portion is missing. The V and J calls and clone size were taken over from that table, and D and trimming were inferred from the DNA. This table holds a few hundred thousand clones, more than 75% found once. The CDR3 sequence is 15 residues long. Unmatched junction bases numbered 1, after V lost 2 bases and J lost 8 bases. Germline V gene lookup returns CDR1 MNHEY and CDR2 SVGAGI. The sequence derives from a woman aged 45-60 years with active or convalescent COVID-19. The rearrangement uses TRBV6-5 and TRBJ1-6, with 12 bases fitting TRBD1. Sequencing input: peripheral blood. The CDR3 spells CASSYGTGGDSPLHF. DNA of the CDR3: TGTGCCAGCAGTTACGGGACAGGGGGCGATTCACCCCTCCACTTT.